Listed here are 8 T cell receptor beta chains from one sample, sequenced in a study of cytomegalovirus exposure and HLA in healthy donors. Clones were read by immunoSEQ multiplex PCR, and TCRdb kept only the in-frame ones, dropping some. The sample gives roughly 45,000 clones, more than 85% of which show up once; 5.6% is in the top ten. The sequencing input was PBMCs. Every receptor here comes from a man aged 18-30 years in good health and CMV-seronegative.

The V and J genes are TRBV7-2 and TRBJ2-1, with 7 positions matching TRBD2. Trimming at V came to 5 bases and at J to 0 bases, leaving 7 bases not matched to a gene. This CDR3 has 16 amino acids. Germline V CDR1 and CDR2: SGHTA, FQGNSA. The CDR3 DNA sequence: TGTGCCAGCAGCGCACGACTAGCCCGCTCCTACAATGAGCAGTTCTTC. Protein sequence: CASSARLARSYNEQFF. Based on the CDR3 plus reference TRBV7-2 and TRBJ2-1, the full variable domain is GAGVSQSPSNKVTEKGKDVELRCDPISGHTALYWYRQSLGQGLEFLIYFQGNSAPDKSGLPSDRFSAERTGGSVSTLTIQRTQQEDSAVYLCASSARLARSYNEQFFGPGTRLTVL.

The chain uses TRBV5-4 and TRBJ2-7, with 8 bases that match TRBD2. CDR1 is SGHNT, CDR2 YYREEE, per germline (reference sequence). V shed 4 bases, J shed 4 bases, and the junction held 7 bases outside the gene matches. The CDR3 extends over 14 amino acids. Written as DNA, the CDR3 is TGTGCCAGCAGCAGTAGGACTAGCTCTTACGAGCAGTACTTC. This translates into CASSSRTSSYEQYF.

The V gene is TRBV14, the J gene TRBJ2-3; 10 nucleotides line up with TRBD2. The V gene end was trimmed by 3 bases and the J gene end by 0 bases; junction bases not matched to a gene: 15. The germline V gene encodes CDR1 SGHDN and CDR2 FVKESK. This CDR3 is built from 20 residues. The CDR3 protein is CASSQLWLAGGEYSTDTQYF. Written as DNA, the CDR3 is TGTGCCAGCAGCCAGCTTTGGTTAGCGGGAGGAGAATATAGCACAGATACGCAGTATTTT.

This rearrangement joins TRBV6-5 to TRBJ1-5; 8 bases line up with TRBD1. V shed 8 bases and J 6 bases; nucleotides not matched to a gene: 6. Germline-derived CDR1 and CDR2 are MNHEY and SVGAGI. The CDR3 contains 13 residues. As DNA, the CDR3 is TGTGCCAGCGGTAGACAGGGGAGTCAGCCCCAGCATTTT. Its translation: CASGRQGSQPQHF.

CDR3 residues: CASSLDRGGNYGYTF. CDR3 sequence (DNA): TGTGCCAGCAGCTTAGATCGGGGGGGGAACTATGGCTACACCTTC. The chain combines TRBV11-2 with TRBJ1-2; weak D call: TRBD1 (5 bases). Germline CDR1 and CDR2: SGHAT and FQNNGV. The CDR3 contains 15 residues. V lost 0 bases and J lost 2, with 10 bases in between.

This clone was picked up one time. This chain connects TRBV5-1 to TRBJ1-1; D is unclear. Trimming removed 4 bases from V and 0 bases from J, with 19 bases in between. From germline, CDR1 is SGHRS and CDR2 YFSETQ. This CDR3 is built from 17 residues. CDR3 coding DNA: TGCGCCAGCAGCCACCGACATCCCCAATCGGTGAACACTGAAGCTTTCTTT. Translated: CASSHRHPQSVNTEAFF.

The chain uses TRBV4-3 and TRBJ1-2, with D unclear. V was clipped by 2 bases and J by 6 bases, with 16 bases between them. Germline V CDR1 and CDR2: LGHNA, YSLEER. The CDR3 extends over 15 amino acids. The CDR3 DNA sequence: TGCGCCAGCAGCCAAACCCCGACACGGCCCGATGGCTACACCTTC. It yields the protein CASSQTPTRPDGYTF.

To note about this clone: Since a much larger clone is just one base distant, this may be a read error. Other DNA sequences of this sample code for an identical CDR3. This sequence joins TRBV5-1 and TRBJ1-1; no clear D gene. The CDR3 sequence is 13 residues long. Germline V gene data show CDR1 as SGHRS and CDR2 as YFSETQ. V was cut by 2 bases and J by 8 bases, with 13 bases left in between. The CDR3 DNA is TGCGCCAGCAGCTTATTTAGTGCGCTAGAAGCTTTCTTT. Translated: CASSLFSALEAFF.